The clone carrying this T cell receptor (beta chain) has more than one count but fewer than ten. The sample belongs to a study of early T cells in non-severe SARS-CoV-2 infection. MiXCR, run by TCRdb on the 5' RACE reads, gives a single entry per CDR3 protein. The sample gives about 59,000 distinct CDR3 sequences, less than 15% of which show up once; about a tenth is in the top ten. CDR1 and CDR2 from the germline V gene are MNHNS and SASEGT. The CDR3 is made up of 15 amino acids. Trimming pared 3 bases from V and 7 bases from J, leaving 17 bases between. This TCR came from an adult who was a healthcare worker with PCR-confirmed SARS-CoV-2 infection or an uninfected control (not recorded which). The chain recombines TRBV6-1 with TRBJ2-3; tentatively, D is TRBD1 (5 bases). Sequencing was performed on whole blood, taken at baseline. CDR3 nucleotides: TGTGCCAGCAGTGAGGTCGGGTGGGGCGGATATACGCAGTATTTT. It is translated as CASSEVGWGGYTQYF.